The clone carrying this T cell receptor beta chain was counted many times. One entry per CDR3 protein results from TCRdb running MiXCR on the 5' RACE reads. The sample has more than 80,000 distinct CDR3 sequences; 8% to 13% are singletons. Trimming left V 7 bases short and J 4 bases short, with 6 bases between. The CDR3 is made up of 10 amino acids. Germline V gene data show CDR1 as SQVTM and CDR2 as ANQGSEA. This sample was included in a study of early T cells in non-severe SARS-CoV-2 infection. Sequencing used whole blood. The chain uses TRBV29-1 and TRBJ2-3; the D is unclear. This receptor was identified in an adult who was a healthcare worker with PCR-confirmed SARS-CoV-2 infection or an uninfected control (not recorded which). The CDR3: CSGHADTQYF. Written as DNA, the CDR3 is TGCAGCGGACACGCAGATACGCAGTATTTT.